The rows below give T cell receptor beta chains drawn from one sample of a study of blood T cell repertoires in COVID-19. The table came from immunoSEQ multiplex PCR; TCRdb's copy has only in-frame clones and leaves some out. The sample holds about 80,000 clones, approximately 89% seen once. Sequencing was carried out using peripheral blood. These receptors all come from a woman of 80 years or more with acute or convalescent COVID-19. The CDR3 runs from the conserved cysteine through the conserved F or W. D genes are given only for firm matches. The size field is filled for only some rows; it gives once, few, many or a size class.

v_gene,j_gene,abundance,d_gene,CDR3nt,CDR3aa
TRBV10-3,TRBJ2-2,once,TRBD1,TGTGCCATCAGTGGATACAGGGGTAGAAGAGCACCGGGGGAGCTGTTTTTT,CAISGYRGRRAPGELFF
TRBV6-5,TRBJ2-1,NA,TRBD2,TGTGCCAGCACCTCGGGGGGACCCCGGGTCTTC,CASTSGGPRVF
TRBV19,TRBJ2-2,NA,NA,TGTGCCAGTAGCCAAGGGGGAATGGGCACCGGGGAGCTGTTTTTT,CASSQGGMGTGELFF
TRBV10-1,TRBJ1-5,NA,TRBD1,TGCGCCAGACATCCGGGACAGGGGAGGGAAGAGCCCCAGCATTTT,CARHPGQGREEPQHF
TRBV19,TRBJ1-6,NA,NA,TGTGCCAGCAAAAGGGGGAAGGATAATTCACCCCTCCACTTT,CASKRGKDNSPLHF
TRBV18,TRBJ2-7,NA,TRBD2,TGTGCCAGCTCACCCAATCTAGCGGGAGGTTACGAGCAGTACTTC,CASSPNLAGGYEQYF
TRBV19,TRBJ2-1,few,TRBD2,TGTGCCAGTAGTCCACAAAGCGGGGGGGCTATTGGAGAGCAGTTCTTC,CASSPQSGGAIGEQFF
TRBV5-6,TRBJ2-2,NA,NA,TGTGCCAGCAGCTTGGGAGGGTGGAACACCGGGGAGCTGTTTTTT,CASSLGGWNTGELFF
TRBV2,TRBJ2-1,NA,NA,TGTGCCAGCAGTCCCAGCGGGCTGGTAAACAATGAGCAGTTCTTC,CASSPSGLVNNEQFF
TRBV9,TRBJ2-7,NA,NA,TGTGCCAGCAGCCCCCGGTCAGGGGAATCCTACGAGCAGTACTTC,CASSPRSGESYEQYF
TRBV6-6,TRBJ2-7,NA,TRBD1,TGTGCCAGCAGTCCGGACCTGACAGGGCACGACGAGCAGTACTTC,CASSPDLTGHDEQYF